The 9 T cell receptor beta chains below were found in one sample sequenced in a study of cytomegalovirus exposure and HLA in healthy donors. It was with 60 Vbeta and 13 Jbeta primers that the PCR ran. TCRdb's table, derived via immunoSEQ multiplex PCR, lists solely in-frame clones and lacks some. In the table there are approximately 160,000 clones, roughly 80% of which are singletons. The specimen was PBMCs. These receptors were obtained from a man younger than 40 in good health and CMV-seropositive.

The chain couples TRBV19 to TRBJ2-1; D is possibly TRBD1 (6 bases). Germline lookup yields CDR1 LNHDA and CDR2 SQIVND (reference sequence). V shed 5 bases and J shed 3 bases, with 8 bases lying between them. The length of the CDR3 is 13 residues. CDR3 region: CASSATGYNEQFF. CDR3 bases: TGTGCCAGTAGTGCGACAGGCTACAATGAGCAGTTCTTC.

V usage is TRBV4-1 and J usage is TRBJ2-2; 8 bases line up with TRBD1. V gave up 4 bases and J gave up 4 bases; unmatched junction bases: 2. Germline V gives CDR1 MGHRA, CDR2 YSYEKL. The CDR3 covers 14 residues. CDR3 in DNA: TGCGCCAGCAGCCTGACAGGGGTCACCGGGGAGCTGTTTTTT. As protein: CASSLTGVTGELFF.

V and J are TRBV5-6 and TRBJ2-3, with TRBD2 as a possible D gene (5 bases). CDR3 length equals 14 residues. Trimming removed 0 bases at V and 5 bases at J, with 10 bases between. In germline, CDR1 is SGHDT, CDR2 YYEEEE. DNA for the CDR3: TGTGCCAGCAGCTTGGTGGACTTGGGAGATACGCAGTATTTT. Translating gives CASSLVDLGDTQYF.

The V gene is TRBV4-1, the J gene TRBJ2-3; the match to TRBD2 covers 15 bases. V shed 2 bases and J 1 base; nucleotides not matched to a gene: 7. This CDR3 is 19 amino acids long. The germline V gene has CDR1 MGHRA and CDR2 YSYEKL. CDR3 loop: CASSQPGLAGGGGTDTQYF. The CDR3 bases are TGCGCCAGCAGCCAACCGGGACTAGCGGGGGGCGGTGGCACAGATACGCAGTATTTT.

The chain links TRBV5-1 to TRBJ1-6; weak D call: TRBD1 (6 bases). CDR1 SGHRS and CDR2 YFSETQ come from the germline V gene. The CDR3 totals 16 residues. V lost 4 bases and J 6 bases, leaving 17 bases between the germline ends. The CDR3 nucleotides are TGCGCCAGCAGCCCGAGACAGGTTCTAGGTAATTCACCCCTCCACTTT. Its translation is CASSPRQVLGNSPLHF.

The chain carries TRBV9 and TRBJ2-3; 7 nucleotides match TRBD2. The CDR3 runs 14 residues. Germline CDR1 is SGDLS and CDR2 is YYNGEE. V lost 6 bases to trimming and J lost 5 bases; unmatched junction nucleotides: 9. CDR3 in amino acids: CASKPHPGGDTQYF. For the CDR3, the DNA is TGTGCCAGCAAGCCCCATCCGGGGGGAGATACGCAGTATTTT.

This clone was observed once. The chain joins TRBV30 to TRBJ2-1; 7 bases line up with TRBD1. The CDR3 has 14 residues. Trimming took 2 bases from V and 4 from J; bases not matched to a gene: 5. Germline V gene data show CDR1 as GTSNPN and CDR2 as SVGIG (reference sequence). In DNA, the CDR3 is TGTGCCTGGAGTTATGGACAGGCGTACAATGAGCAGTTCTTC. Translated: CAWSYGQAYNEQFF.

The rearrangement links TRBV29-1 to TRBJ2-1, with 8 bases that match TRBD2. Germline V gene sequence: CDR1 SQVTM, CDR2 ANQGSEA. V gave up 7 bases and J gave up 6 bases; unmatched junction bases: 8. The CDR3 runs to 13 residues. The CDR3 bases are TGCAGCGGCGGATCCGGGACTAGCAATGAGCAGTTCTTC. This gives the protein CSGGSGTSNEQFF.

This sequence joins TRBV10-1 and TRBJ1-4, with 7 bases matching TRBD1. The CDR3 is 14 residues long. After removal of 5 bases from V and 8 bases from J, the junction contained 8 bases not matched to a gene. Germline assignment: CDR1 WNHNN and CDR2 SYGVQD (reference sequence). The CDR3 bases are TGCGCCAGCAGTCCCGGGACAGAAGAGGAAAAACTGTTTTTT. Amino acids: CASSPGTEEEKLFF.